The present T cell receptor beta chain was sequenced within a study of CD8+CD57+ T cells in acquired aplastic anemia listed by TCRdb under 2018. Background on the whole study: Extracted DNA from sorted CD4+ and CD8+ cells averaged about 2.9 ug, ranging from roughly 0.17 to 30 ug. Healthy donor samples averaged roughly 10 million reads for CD4+ and roughly 11 million for CD8+ cells. On the study overall, not on this receptor specifically: Around 30 CD8+ CDR3 sequences were shared between patients and controls but appeared highly expressed in patients and within their immunodominant clones. Between patients and healthy controls, no significant difference in CD8+ Simpson's diversity was found (P=0.060).

This clonotype has ten or more counts. Its antigen target is currently unknown. No much larger clone exists at a distance of one base, and base qualities are not known. Genomic DNA was used as template for profiling of TCR beta VDJ combinations and CDR3 sequences. An Illumina HiSeq 2000 was the platform used for TCR repertoire sequencing. In the authors' own workflow: Repertoire assessment relied on Simpson's diversity index, CDR3 size and DJ length profiles, and TRBV/TRBJ rearrangement plots. The most abundant DNA sequence in the deep sequencing data was taken as the immunodominant clone. CDR3 amino acid sequences were checked for sharing between subjects and were compared against published repertoires and the VDJdb database. TCRdb took the public reads, trimmed them with fastp at Q25, ran MiXCR for clone calling and kept in-frame beta chains. Each entry is one CDR3 protein sequence, shown with its most common DNA and genes. The V and J calls and clone size come from TCRdb's table, not from the authors' own analysis. The sample table holds about 180,000 distinct CDR3 sequences, of which roughly half were seen once. About 2.9% of the sample rests with the top ten.

The study deep-sequenced TCR repertoires of sorted CD4+ and CD8+ blood T cells from severe aplastic anemia patients and healthy subjects. Ficoll-Paque density gradient centrifugation was used to isolate peripheral blood mononuclear cells. Before DNA extraction, CD4+ and CD8+ T cells were sorted by FACS or by magnetic beads. This TCR derives from a human donor in good health. The sample consisted of sorted CD4+, CD8+, or CD8+CD57+ T cells (not recorded which) from PBMCs.

The CDR3 here reads CSADREYVYEQYF. The nucleotide sequence reads TGCAGTGCCGACCGGGAATATGTCTACGAGCAGTACTTC. Here the chain combines TRBV20-1 and TRBJ2-7; TRBD2 is perhaps the D gene, given 5 matching bases. The CDR3 starts with the cysteine, ends with the phenylalanine, and has 13 residues. Only the CDR3 region is kept as DNA, spanning 39 bases read in frame from base 1. V drops 6 bases and J drops 3 bases, leaving 15 bases in between. CDR1 and CDR2, looked up from the germline V gene (reference sequence), are DFQATT and SNEGSKA.